A single T cell receptor beta chain is shown here with its context. Its antigen is unknown. No quality values exist for individual bases; no much larger clone is one base distant. This sample was included in a study of shared clonotypes between healthy human individuals (dated by TCRdb to about 2020). Broadly, across the study: Three men and two women, aged 18 to 49 years, made up the cohort. For each donor, CD4 naive and CD4 memory were each run on three plates, CD8 naive on two plates, and CD8 memory on one plate. To increase sequencing depth and limit assay-specific biases, different laboratories used diverse techniques to prepare libraries and sequence TCR repertoires. Blood TCR repertoires of about five healthy adults were deeply sequenced to estimate repertoire size and the extent of clonotype sharing between individuals. Leukapheresis yielded between about 0.8 and 8.9 billion PBMCs per donor. Broad study findings and their caveats: Rarefaction of sorted-subset datasets indicated incomplete sequencing despite the large sequencing depth. Because the study included only a small number of donors, the genetic and exposure-history diversity represented was limited. Based on pairwise subsampling, the degree of clonotype sharing among donors was expected to be affected by sequencing depth. Naive subsets generally had larger estimated clonotype richness than memory subsets. Compared with non-shared clonotypes, the clonotypes found in all four sorted-subset donors had higher generation probabilities. Across several donors, approximately 4.9% of naive CD4, 3.5% of naive CD8, 2% to 2.5% of memory CD4, and around 0.4% of memory CD8 clonotypes were shared. Sampling was limited to blood, and TCR repertoires in tissue likely differ from TCR repertoires in blood.

Using the deep immunoSEQ assay, TCR CDR3 regions were amplified from genomic DNA by multiplex PCR. For each cell subset, the extracted genomic DNA was distributed evenly across all wells of several immunoSEQ 96-well plates, and each plate served as one replicate. For sorted subsets, each replicate PCR was loaded with about 0.2 ug genomic DNA, equivalent to approximately 27,000 T cell genomes. The purified libraries were quantified using a Qubit 3.0 fluorometer, sized with a Bioanalyzer 2100, and then quantified again using the KAPA Library Quantification kit. A separate single-read 150-cycle Illumina NextSeq 550 flow cell was used to sequence each immunoSEQ 96-well plate. The authors' pipeline ran thus. Because the immunoSEQ output included only junctional sequences and no quality scores, the filtering could not be the same as the filtering used for full-length reads. Sequences were annotated with PyIR, a Python wrapper for IgBLAST v1.9, and V/J genes and CDR3 were assigned using IMGT germline references. Reads were removed for weak V/J assignments (E-value above 1e-6), missing CDR3, stop codons, out-of-frame junctions, or ambiguous translated residues. A V3J clonotype was defined by an identical inferred V gene, J gene, and CDR3 amino acid sequence. To compute the percentage overlap between repertoires, the number of shared unique clonotypes was divided by the size of the smaller repertoire. Richness of each repertoire was evaluated using RTK rarefaction, the Chao1 estimator, and Recon v2.1 estimates of unobserved clonotypes. Generation probabilities were computed with OLGA for all TCRbeta clonotypes obtained by the gDNA method from a few donors. In TCRdb, the immuneACCESS table is reduced to in-frame sequences with V and J assigned. These tables do not hold every clone; where another copy was compared, an unresolved V gene accounts for under half, and the others remain unexplained. The D gene and trimming were derived from the DNA, and the V and J assignments and clone size from that table. Present in this sample are about 1 million clones, roughly 70% of which were seen just once. About 1.5% of the sample belongs to the ten largest clones.

The donors were healthy, HIV-negative adults who had no recently reported acute infections or vaccinations. Every donor was a Caucasian adult residing in Nashville, Tennessee, USA. Magnetic negative selection was used to enrich CD4+ T cells, after which naive cells were positively selected on CD45RA and the negative fraction became the memory subset. Blood was obtained by leukapheresis, after which PBMCs were separated by Ficoll-Histopaque density gradient centrifugation and cryopreserved in liquid nitrogen vapor phase. Analytical flow cytometry was used to check the purity and quantity of every magnetically sorted T cell population. Genomic DNA was isolated from every sorted fraction and measured by UV absorbance on a Nanodrop 2000c. This clonotype was obtained from a man aged 18 to 30 in good health. Material: memory CD4+ T cells sorted from blood. Reading the label with the study, this specimen's cell subset or site is: CD45RA-negative fraction.

In nucleotides, the sequence is TGTGCCATTGGCAGGTTCTACGAGCAGTACTTC. Translated, it gives CAIGRFYEQYF. Rearrangement joined TRBV10-3 to TRBJ2-7; no D gene is confidently identified. The germline V gene specifies ENHRY as CDR1 and SYGVKD as CDR2. From cysteine to phenylalanine, the CDR3 is 11 amino acids long. CDR3 DNA only is kept here, 33 bases in frame from base 1. V sheds 9 bases and J sheds 3 bases, leaving 9 bases between their ends.